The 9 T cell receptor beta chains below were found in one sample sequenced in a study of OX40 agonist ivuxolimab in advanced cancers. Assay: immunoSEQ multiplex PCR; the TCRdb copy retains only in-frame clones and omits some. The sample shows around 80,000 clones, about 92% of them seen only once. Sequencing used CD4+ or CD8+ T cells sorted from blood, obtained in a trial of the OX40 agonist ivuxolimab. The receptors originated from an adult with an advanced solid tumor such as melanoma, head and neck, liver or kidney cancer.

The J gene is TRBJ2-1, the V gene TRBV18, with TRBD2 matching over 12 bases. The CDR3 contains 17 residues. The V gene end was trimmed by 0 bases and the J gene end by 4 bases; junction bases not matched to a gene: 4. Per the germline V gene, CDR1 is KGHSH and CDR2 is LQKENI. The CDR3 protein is CASSPPTSGRRYNEQFF. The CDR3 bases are TGTGCCAGCTCACCACCAACTAGCGGGAGGAGGTACAATGAGCAGTTCTTC.

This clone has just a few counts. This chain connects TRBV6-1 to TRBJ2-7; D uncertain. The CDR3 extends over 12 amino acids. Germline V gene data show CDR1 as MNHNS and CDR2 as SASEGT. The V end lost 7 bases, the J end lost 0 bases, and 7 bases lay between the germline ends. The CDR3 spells CASKGYSYEQYF. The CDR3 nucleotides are TGTGCCAGCAAGGGTTACTCCTACGAGCAGTACTTC.

The DNA for the CDR3 is TGTGCCAGCAGTGCCGGGACAGGGGGCTATCAGCCCCAGCATTTT. It is translated as CASSAGTGGYQPQHF. V usage is TRBV6-5 and J usage is TRBJ1-5; 12 bases match TRBD1. The CDR3 spans 15 residues. V dropped 5 bases and J dropped 5; count of bases not matched to a gene: 4. The V gene's germline CDR1 is MNHEY and CDR2 SVGAGI.

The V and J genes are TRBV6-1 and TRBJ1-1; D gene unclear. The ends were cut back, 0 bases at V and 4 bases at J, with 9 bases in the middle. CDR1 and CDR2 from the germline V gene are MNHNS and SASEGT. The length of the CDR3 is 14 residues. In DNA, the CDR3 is TGTGCCAGCAGTGAAGCTGCCTCCGGCACTGAAGCTTTCTTT. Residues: CASSEAASGTEAFF.

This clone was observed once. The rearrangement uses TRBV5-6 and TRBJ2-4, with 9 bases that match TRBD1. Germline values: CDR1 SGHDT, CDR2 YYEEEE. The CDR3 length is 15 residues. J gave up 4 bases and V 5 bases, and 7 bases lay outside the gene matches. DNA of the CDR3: TGTGCCAGCAGACTACAGGGGGCCCAGAAAAACATTCAGTACTTC. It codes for CASRLQGAQKNIQYF.

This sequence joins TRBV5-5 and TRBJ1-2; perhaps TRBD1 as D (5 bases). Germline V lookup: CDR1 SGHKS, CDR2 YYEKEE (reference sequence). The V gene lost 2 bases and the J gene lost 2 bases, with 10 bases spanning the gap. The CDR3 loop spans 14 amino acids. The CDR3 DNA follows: TGTGCCAGCAGCTTAGCCACAGGAAACTATGGCTACACCTTC. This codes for CASSLATGNYGYTF.

This CDR3 reads CASRPDRGTGYGYTF. As DNA, the CDR3 is TGTGCCAGCAGGCCAGACAGGGGGACAGGCTATGGCTACACCTTC. This chain joins TRBV2 and TRBJ1-2, with TRBD1 identical over 9 bases. CDR3 length: 15 amino acids. Germline V CDR1 and CDR2: SNHLY, FYNNEI. J gave up 4 bases and V 6 bases, and 9 bases lay outside the gene matches.

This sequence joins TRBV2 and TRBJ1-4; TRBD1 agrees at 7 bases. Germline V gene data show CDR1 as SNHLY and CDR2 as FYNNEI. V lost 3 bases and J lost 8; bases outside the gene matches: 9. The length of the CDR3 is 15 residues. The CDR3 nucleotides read TGTGCCAGCAGTGAGGGTACCAGGGGGGAAGAAAAACTGTTTTTT. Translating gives CASSEGTRGEEKLFF.

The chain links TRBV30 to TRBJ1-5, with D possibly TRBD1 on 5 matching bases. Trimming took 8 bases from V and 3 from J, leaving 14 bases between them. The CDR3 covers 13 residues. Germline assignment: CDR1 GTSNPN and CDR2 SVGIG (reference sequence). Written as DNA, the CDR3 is TGTGCCGGAAGCACAGGACCCAATCAGCCCCAGCATTTT. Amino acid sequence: CAGSTGPNQPQHF.